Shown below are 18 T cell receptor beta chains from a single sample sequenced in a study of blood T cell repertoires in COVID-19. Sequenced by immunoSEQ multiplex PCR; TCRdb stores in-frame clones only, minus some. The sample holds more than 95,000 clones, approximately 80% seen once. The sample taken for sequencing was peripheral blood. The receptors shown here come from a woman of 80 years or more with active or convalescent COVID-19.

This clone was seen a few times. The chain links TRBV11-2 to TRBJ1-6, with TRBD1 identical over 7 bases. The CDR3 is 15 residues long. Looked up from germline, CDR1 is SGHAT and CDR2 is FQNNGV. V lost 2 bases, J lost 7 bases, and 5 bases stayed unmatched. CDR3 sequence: CASSLFAGQNSPLHF. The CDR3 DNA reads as TGTGCCAGCAGCTTATTCGCGGGACAGAATTCACCCCTCCACTTT.

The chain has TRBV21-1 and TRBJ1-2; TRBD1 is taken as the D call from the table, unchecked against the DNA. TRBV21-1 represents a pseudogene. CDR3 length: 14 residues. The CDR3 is CASSKVTVNYGYTF. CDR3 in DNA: TGTGCCAGCAGCAAAGTAACAGTTAACTATGGCTACACCTTC.

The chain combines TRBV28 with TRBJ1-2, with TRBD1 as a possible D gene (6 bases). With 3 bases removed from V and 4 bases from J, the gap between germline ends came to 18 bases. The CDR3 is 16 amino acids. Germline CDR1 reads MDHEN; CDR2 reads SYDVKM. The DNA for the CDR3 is TGTGCCAGCAGTTTGGCGGCAGGGGAACTTGGCTATGGCTACACCTTC. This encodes CASSLAAGELGYGYTF.

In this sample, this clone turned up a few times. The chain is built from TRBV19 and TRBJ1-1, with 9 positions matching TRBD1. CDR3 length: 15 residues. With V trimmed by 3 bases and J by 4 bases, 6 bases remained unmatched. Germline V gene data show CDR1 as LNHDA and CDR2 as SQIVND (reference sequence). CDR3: CASSIHRGRLTEAFF. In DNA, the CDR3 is TGTGCCAGTAGTATCCACAGGGGGCGTCTCACTGAAGCTTTCTTT.

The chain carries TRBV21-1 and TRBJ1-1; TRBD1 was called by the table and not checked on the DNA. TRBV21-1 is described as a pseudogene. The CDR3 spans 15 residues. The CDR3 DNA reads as TGTGCCAGCAGCAAAGTCCCCAGGGGAGAGACTGAAGCTTTCTTT. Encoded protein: CASSKVPRGETEAFF.

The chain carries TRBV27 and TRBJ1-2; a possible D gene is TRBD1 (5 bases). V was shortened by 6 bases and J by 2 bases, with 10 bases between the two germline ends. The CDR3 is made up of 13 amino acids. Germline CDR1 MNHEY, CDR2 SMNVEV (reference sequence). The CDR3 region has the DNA TGTGCCAGCAGCCCGCAGGGCAACTATGGCTACACCTTC. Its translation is CASSPQGNYGYTF.

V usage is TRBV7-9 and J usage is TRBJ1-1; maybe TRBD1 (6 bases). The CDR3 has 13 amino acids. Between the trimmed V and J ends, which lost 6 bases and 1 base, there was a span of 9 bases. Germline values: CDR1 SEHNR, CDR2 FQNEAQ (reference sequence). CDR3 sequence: CASRGTPNTEAFF. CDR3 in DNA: TGTGCCAGCAGGGGGACACCGAACACTGAAGCTTTCTTT.

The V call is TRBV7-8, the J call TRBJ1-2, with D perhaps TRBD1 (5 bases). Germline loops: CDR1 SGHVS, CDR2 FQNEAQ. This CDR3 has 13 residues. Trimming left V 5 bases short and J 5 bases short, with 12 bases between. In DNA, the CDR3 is TGTGCCAGCAGCCCAGGGTCTTCTTATGGCTACACCTTC. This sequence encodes CASSPGSSYGYTF.

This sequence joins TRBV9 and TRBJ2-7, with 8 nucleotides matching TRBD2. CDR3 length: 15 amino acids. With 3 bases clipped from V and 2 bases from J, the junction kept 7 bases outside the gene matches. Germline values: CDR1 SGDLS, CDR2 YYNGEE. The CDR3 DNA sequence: TGTGCCAGCAGCGCACTCGCGGGGGGAACCTACGAGCAGTACTTC. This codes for CASSALAGGTYEQYF.

The CDR3, as DNA: TGTGCCAGCAGCCAAGATGGGACAGGGGGTATCGCTTTCTTT. It specifies CASSQDGTGGIAFF. The gene calls are TRBV14 and TRBJ1-1; 11 bases align to TRBD1. Germline CDR1 SGHDN, CDR2 FVKESK. The CDR3 spans 14 residues. Trimming cost V 0 bases and J 11 bases; bases outside gene matches: 5.

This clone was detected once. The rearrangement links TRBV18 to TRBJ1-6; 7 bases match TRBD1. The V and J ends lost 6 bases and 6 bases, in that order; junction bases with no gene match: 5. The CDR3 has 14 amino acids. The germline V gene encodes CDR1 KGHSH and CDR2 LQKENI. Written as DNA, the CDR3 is TGTGCCAGCTCGCAAAGACAGGGTAATTCACCCCTCCACTTT. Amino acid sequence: CASSQRQGNSPLHF. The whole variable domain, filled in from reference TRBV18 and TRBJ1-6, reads NAGVMQNPRHLVRRRGQEARLRCSPMKGHSHVYWYRQLPEEGLKFMVYLQKENIIDESGMPKERFSAEFPKEGPSILRIQQVVRGDSAAYFCASSQRQGNSPLHFGNGTRLTVT.

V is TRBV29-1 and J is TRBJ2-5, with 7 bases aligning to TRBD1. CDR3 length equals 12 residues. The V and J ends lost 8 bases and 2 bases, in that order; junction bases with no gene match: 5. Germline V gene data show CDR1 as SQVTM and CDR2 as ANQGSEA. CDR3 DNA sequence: TGCAGCTCCGGACAGGTTCAAGAGACCCAGTACTTC. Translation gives CSSGQVQETQYF.

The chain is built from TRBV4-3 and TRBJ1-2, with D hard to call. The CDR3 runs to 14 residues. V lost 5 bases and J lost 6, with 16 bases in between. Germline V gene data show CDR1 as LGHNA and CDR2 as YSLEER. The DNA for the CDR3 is TGCGCCAGCAGCTTGGGGAACGCGGGTCATGGCTACACCTTC. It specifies CASSLGNAGHGYTF.

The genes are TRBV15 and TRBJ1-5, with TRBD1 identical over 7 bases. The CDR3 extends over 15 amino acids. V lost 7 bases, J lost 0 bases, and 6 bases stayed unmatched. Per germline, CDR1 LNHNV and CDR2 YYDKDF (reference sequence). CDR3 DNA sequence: TGTGCCACCATGGGGGGACAGTATAGCAATCAGCCCCAGCATTTT. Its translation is CATMGGQYSNQPQHF. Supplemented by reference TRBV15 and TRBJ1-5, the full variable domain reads DAMVIQNPRYQVTQFGKPVTLSCSQTLNHNVMYWYQQKSSQAPKLLFHYYDKDFNNEADTPDNFQSRRPNTSFCFLDIRSPGLGDTAMYLCATMGGQYSNQPQHFGDGTRLSIL.

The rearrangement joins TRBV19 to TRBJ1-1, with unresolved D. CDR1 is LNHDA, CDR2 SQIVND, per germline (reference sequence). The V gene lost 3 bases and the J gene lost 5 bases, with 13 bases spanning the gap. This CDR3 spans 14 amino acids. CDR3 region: CASSIHGVRTEAFF. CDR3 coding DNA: TGTGCCAGTAGTATCCACGGGGTACGAACTGAAGCTTTCTTT.

The DNA for the CDR3 is TGTGCCAGCAGCCGCGCGGCAGCCTCTGGAAACACCATATATTTT. Translated, it gives CASSRAAASGNTIYF. The rearrangement joins TRBV7-2 to TRBJ1-3; D gene uncertain. Trimming pared 5 bases from V and 0 bases from J, leaving 11 bases between. The CDR3 spans 15 residues. Germline values: CDR1 SGHTA, CDR2 FQGNSA. Supplemented by reference TRBV7-2 and TRBJ1-3, the full variable domain reads GAGVSQSPSNKVTEKGKDVELRCDPISGHTALYWYRQSLGQGLEFLIYFQGNSAPDKSGLPSDRFSAERTGGSVSTLTIQRTQQEDSAVYLCASSRAAASGNTIYFGEGSWLTVV.

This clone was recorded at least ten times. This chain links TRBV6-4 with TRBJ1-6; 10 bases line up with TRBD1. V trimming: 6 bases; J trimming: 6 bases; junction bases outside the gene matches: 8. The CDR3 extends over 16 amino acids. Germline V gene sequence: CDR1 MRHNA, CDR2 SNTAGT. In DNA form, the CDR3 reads TGTGCCAGCAGCCCGACAGGGGGCCGTAGTAATTCACCCCTCCACTTT. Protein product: CASSPTGGRSNSPLHF.

In DNA, the CDR3 is TGTGCCAGCATGTACGGAGACAATCAGCCCCAGCATTTT. Its translation is CASMYGDNQPQHF. The chain recombines TRBV2 with TRBJ1-5, with D unclear. CDR3 length: 13 residues. Germline values: CDR1 SNHLY, CDR2 FYNNEI. V shed 7 bases and J shed 3 bases, with 10 bases lying between them. Drawing the rest from reference TRBV2 and TRBJ1-5, the complete variable domain is EPEVTQTPSHQVTQMGQEVILRCVPISNHLYFYWYRQILGQKVEFLVSFYNNEISEKSEIFDDQFSVERPDGSNFTLKIRSTKLEDSAMYFCASMYGDNQPQHFGDGTRLSIL.